These 4 T cell receptor beta chains were all obtained from the same sample, sequenced in a study of OX40 agonist ivuxolimab in advanced cancers. The method was immunoSEQ multiplex PCR; TCRdb's version includes in-frame clones alone and lacks a portion of them. The sample lists under 60,000 clones; roughly 90% were seen once. This specimen consisted of CD4+ or CD8+ T cells sorted from blood, obtained in a trial of the OX40 agonist ivuxolimab. The receptors were gathered from an adult with an advanced solid tumor such as melanoma, head and neck, liver or kidney cancer.

The rearrangement links TRBV10-3 to TRBJ1-1; possible D gene TRBD1, 5 bases. V was cut by 4 bases and J by 4 bases, with 19 bases left in between. The CDR3 loop spans 16 amino acids. Germline values: CDR1 ENHRY, CDR2 SYGVKD. Here the CDR3 DNA reads TGTGCCATCAGTGGGACGGACGTGGGGCGGATCACTGAAGCTTTCTTT. It codes for CAISGTDVGRITEAFF.

The V gene is TRBV10-3, the J gene TRBJ2-6, with D possibly being TRBD1 (6 bases). V lost 11 bases and J lost 1, with 21 bases in between. Per the germline V gene, CDR1 is ENHRY and CDR2 is SYGVKD. This CDR3 is 17 amino acids long. The CDR3: CAADSPGQLSGANVLTF. The CDR3 region has the DNA TGTGCCGCGGATTCCCCGGGACAACTTTCTGGGGCCAACGTCCTGACTTTC.

CDR3 sequence (DNA): TGTGCCAGCAGCTTAGCCCCTAGAGCCTGGGGGGCCAACGTCCTGACTTTC. Translated, it gives CASSLAPRAWGANVLTF. V is TRBV7-2 and J is TRBJ2-6, with no clear D. The CDR3 contains 17 residues. V was cut by 0 bases and J by 4 bases, with 13 bases left in between. CDR1 and CDR2 (germline): SGHTA, FQGNSA.

The chain carries TRBV2 and TRBJ1-2, with TRBD1 matching 8 bases. Per germline, CDR1 SNHLY and CDR2 FYNNEI. CDR3 length equals 15 residues. Trimming removed 4 bases from V and 6 bases from J; junction bases left unmatched: 10. This chain's CDR3 is CASSAPGGAGNGYTF. The CDR3 DNA reads as TGTGCCAGCAGTGCCCCAGGGGGCGCTGGGAATGGCTACACCTTC.